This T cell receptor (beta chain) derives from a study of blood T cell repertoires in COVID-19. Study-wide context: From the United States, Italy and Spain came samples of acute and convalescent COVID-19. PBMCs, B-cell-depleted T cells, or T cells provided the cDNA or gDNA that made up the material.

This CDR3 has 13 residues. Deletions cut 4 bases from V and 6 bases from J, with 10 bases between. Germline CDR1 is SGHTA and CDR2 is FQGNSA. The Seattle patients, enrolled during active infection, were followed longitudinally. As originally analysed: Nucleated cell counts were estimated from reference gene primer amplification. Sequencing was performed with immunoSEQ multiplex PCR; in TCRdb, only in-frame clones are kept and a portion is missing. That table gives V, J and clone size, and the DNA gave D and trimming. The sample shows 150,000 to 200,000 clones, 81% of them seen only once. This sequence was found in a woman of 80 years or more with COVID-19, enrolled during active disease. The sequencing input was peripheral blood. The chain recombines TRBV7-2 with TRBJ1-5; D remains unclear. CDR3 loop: CASSSRDLQPQHF. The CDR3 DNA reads TGTGCCAGCAGCTCCCGGGATCTTCAGCCCCAGCATTTT. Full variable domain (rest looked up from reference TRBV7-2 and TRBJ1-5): GAGVSQSPSNKVTEKGKDVELRCDPISGHTALYWYRQSLGQGLEFLIYFQGNSAPDKSGLPSDRFSAERTGGSVSTLTIQRTQQEDSAVYLCASSSRDLQPQHFGDGTRLSIL.